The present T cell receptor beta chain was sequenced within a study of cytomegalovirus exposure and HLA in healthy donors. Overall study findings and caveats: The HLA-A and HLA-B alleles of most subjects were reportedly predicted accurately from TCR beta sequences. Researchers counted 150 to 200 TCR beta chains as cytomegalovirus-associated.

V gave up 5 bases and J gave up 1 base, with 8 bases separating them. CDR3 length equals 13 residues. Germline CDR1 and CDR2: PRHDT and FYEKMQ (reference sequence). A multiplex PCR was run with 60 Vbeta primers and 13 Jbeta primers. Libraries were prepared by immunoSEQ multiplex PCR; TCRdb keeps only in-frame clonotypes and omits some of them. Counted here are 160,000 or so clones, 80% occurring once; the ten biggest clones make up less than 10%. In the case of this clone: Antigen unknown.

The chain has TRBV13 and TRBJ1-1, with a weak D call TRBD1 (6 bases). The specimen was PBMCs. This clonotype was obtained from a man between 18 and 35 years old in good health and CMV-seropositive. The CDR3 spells CASSVRGNTEAFF. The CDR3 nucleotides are TGTGCCAGCAGCGTCAGGGGGAACACTGAAGCTTTCTTT.